Detailed here is one TCR beta chain. Antigen unknown. The data stem from a study of OX40 agonist ivuxolimab in advanced cancers. Study context: Patients in dose escalation had liver, melanoma, kidney or head and neck cancers. Findings of the study overall: The mean number of expanded clones was higher in CD8+ T cells than in CD4+. There was clonal expansion of CD4+ and CD8+ blood T cells by week 6 at 0.1 to 3.0 mg/kg.

V was clipped by 0 bases and J by 3 bases, with 9 bases between them. CDR3 length: 14 amino acids. Germline V lookup: CDR1 SGHTA, CDR2 FQGNSA. TCRdb's table, derived via immunoSEQ multiplex PCR, lists solely in-frame clones and lacks some. Among 70,000 to 85,000 clones listed, more than 85% were seen once. The starting material was CD4+ or CD8+ T cells sorted from blood, obtained in a trial of the OX40 agonist ivuxolimab. The chain employs TRBV7-2 and TRBJ2-7, with a weak D call TRBD2 (5 bases). The receptor's source is an adult with an advanced solid tumor such as melanoma, head and neck, liver or kidney cancer. Here the CDR3 DNA reads TGTGCCAGCAGCTTAGCGGGAGTAAACTACGAGCAGTACTTC. This translates into CASSLAGVNYEQYF. Filled out from reference TRBV7-2 and TRBJ2-7, the complete variable domain reads GAGVSQSPSNKVTEKGKDVELRCDPISGHTALYWYRQSLGQGLEFLIYFQGNSAPDKSGLPSDRFSAERTGGSVSTLTIQRTQQEDSAVYLCASSLAGVNYEQYFGPGTRLTVT.